A single T cell receptor (beta chain) is shown here with its context. Its antigen is currently unknown. A single record per CDR3 protein comes from TCRdb applying MiXCR to the reads. The data show 450,000 to 600,000 distinct CDR3 sequences, under 55% seen once. The data stem from a study of T cell repertoires in cytomegalovirus infection. For the study at large: Recently identified HLA-C-restricted CMV epitopes and well-studied HLA-B-restricted CMV epitopes were used by the study. Study conclusions and caveats: What dominated the ex vivo response were HLA-C-restricted CMV-specific TCR beta clonotypes.

This specimen was cultured PBMCs, taken from culture after CMV antigen stimulation. The origin of this receptor is a human donor in good health (CMV status not recorded). Some clones in this sample may be carry-over from other donors' samples.

The DNA of the CDR3 is TGTGCCAGCAGCTTAGAACAGGGTTTCAGACAGCCCCAGCATTTT. It yields the protein CASSLEQGFRQPQHF. The rearrangement joins TRBV7-8 to TRBJ1-5; tentatively, D is TRBD1 (6 bases). This CDR3 comprises 15 residues. CDR1 SGHVS and CDR2 FQNEAQ come from the germline V gene. V shed 1 base and J shed 7 bases, with 14 bases lying between them. Combining the CDR3 with reference TRBV7-8 and TRBJ1-5 gives the whole variable domain GAGVSQSPRYKVAKRGQDVALRCDPISGHVSLFWYQQALGQGPEFLTYFQNEAQLDKSGLPSDRFFAERPEGSVSTLKIQRTQQEDSAVYLCASSLEQGFRQPQHFGDGTRLSIL.